Below, 29 T cell receptor beta chains from the same sample are listed, as sequenced in a study of blood T cell repertoires in COVID-19. The table came from immunoSEQ multiplex PCR; TCRdb's copy has only in-frame clones and leaves some out. The data contain about 180,000 clones, around 80% of them singletons. Material for sequencing was peripheral blood. The receptors derive from a woman older than 75 with COVID-19, enrolled during active disease.

The rearrangement links TRBV7-2 to TRBJ2-3; 9 bases line up with TRBD1. The trim removed 3 bases at V and 0 bases at J, leaving 4 bases unmatched. The CDR3 has 16 residues. Germline CDR1 SGHTA, CDR2 FQGNSA. DNA of the CDR3: TGTGCCAGCAGCTTGGGACAGGGCCCTAGCACAGATACGCAGTATTTT. Its protein is CASSLGQGPSTDTQYF.

V is TRBV5-8 and J is TRBJ1-6; 7 bases agree with TRBD1. CDR1 is SGHTS and CDR2 is YDEGEE in the germline V gene. The J segment lost 5 bases and the V segment lost 10 bases, leaving 9 bases of the junction unmatched. This CDR3 comprises 14 residues. The CDR3 coding sequence is TGTGCCGGAAAGGGGGCCATGGATAATTCACCCCTCCACTTT. It codes for CAGKGAMDNSPLHF.

This chain joins TRBV15 and TRBJ1-1, with D perhaps TRBD1 (5 bases). CDR1 and CDR2 from the germline V gene are LNHNV and YYDKDF (reference sequence). V lost 5 bases and J lost 1, with 23 bases in between. The CDR3 loop spans 18 amino acids. DNA of the CDR3: TGTGCCACCAGCCGAGGGTTTGGGACTGAGAGAAGGAACACTGAAGCTTTCTTT. This encodes CATSRGFGTERRNTEAFF.

The genes are TRBV27 and TRBJ2-2; D not certain. The CDR3 loop spans 13 amino acids. V dropped 0 bases and J dropped 5 bases, with 4 bases sitting between them. The germline V gene encodes CDR1 MNHEY and CDR2 SMNVEV (reference sequence). In DNA, the CDR3 is TGTGCCAGCAGTTTATCACGGACCGGGGAGCTGTTTTTT. Its protein is CASSLSRTGELFF.

The chain uses TRBV5-1 and TRBJ2-7, with TRBD2 matching 7 bases. Germline loops: CDR1 SGHRS, CDR2 YFSETQ. The CDR3 length is 15 residues. V trimming: 0 bases; J trimming: 2 bases; junction bases outside the gene matches: 5. CDR3 DNA: TGCGCCAGCAGCTTGGGACTAGCATTCGCCTACGAGCAGTACTTC. Its protein is CASSLGLAFAYEQYF.

The chain couples TRBV11-2 to TRBJ1-1; 7 bases fit TRBD1. Germline V gene sequence: CDR1 SGHAT, CDR2 FQNNGV. This CDR3 region has 13 residues. J lost 5 bases, V lost 3 bases, and 3 bases had no gene match. The CDR3 DNA reads as TGTGCCAGCAGCTTGGAACAGGGGACTGAAGCTTTCTTT. Its protein is CASSLEQGTEAFF.

The chain couples TRBV19 to TRBJ1-2; D not certain. Trimming pared 5 bases from V and 3 bases from J, leaving 7 bases between. Looked up from germline, CDR1 is LNHDA and CDR2 is SQIVND (reference sequence). The CDR3 is made up of 12 amino acids. The CDR3, as DNA: TGTGCCAGTAGTTATACAGACTATGGCTACACCTTC. Protein sequence: CASSYTDYGYTF.

The CDR3 protein is CASSHVGGTVLNTEAFF. The CDR3 coding sequence is TGCGCCAGCAGCCACGTAGGGGGGACAGTACTAAACACTGAAGCTTTCTTT. This sequence joins TRBV4-1 and TRBJ1-1; 7 bases are a match to TRBD1. The length of the CDR3 is 17 residues. Germline-derived CDR1 and CDR2 are MGHRA and YSYEKL. Trimming at V came to 3 bases and at J to 2 bases, leaving 12 bases not matched to a gene.

DNA for the CDR3: TGCAGTTCCCGGGACAGAAATGAGCAGTTCTTC. Amino acids: CSSRDRNEQFF. The V call is TRBV20-1, the J call TRBJ2-1; TRBD1 aligns across 7 bases. V was clipped by 8 bases and J by 7 bases; unmatched bases: 5. The CDR3 spans 11 residues. Germline V gives CDR1 DFQATT, CDR2 SNEGSKA (reference sequence).

The chain is built from TRBV7-9 and TRBJ1-2; 9 positions agree with TRBD1. The CDR3 covers 18 residues. V shed 4 bases and J 0 bases; nucleotides not matched to a gene: 12. The germline V gene encodes CDR1 SEHNR and CDR2 FQNEAQ (reference sequence). The CDR3, as DNA: TGTGCCAGCAGCTCCGACCGGGACAGGGTGAAGGCTAACTATGGCTACACCTTC. Translation gives CASSSDRDRVKANYGYTF.

The V gene is TRBV6-4, the J gene TRBJ2-1, with 12 positions matching TRBD2. Germline CDR1 reads MRHNA; CDR2 reads SNTAGT. Trimming cost V 4 bases and J 13 bases; bases outside gene matches: 11. The CDR3 spans 15 residues. The CDR3: CASSALAGGPLNQFF. The CDR3 nucleotides are TGTGCCAGCAGTGCCCTAGCGGGAGGGCCCCTTAATCAGTTCTTC.

The gene calls are TRBV28 and TRBJ2-1; D not certain. This CDR3 comprises 14 residues. Germline CDR1 is MDHEN and CDR2 is SYDVKM. V lost 5 bases, J lost 4 bases, and 12 bases lay in between. The CDR3 region has the DNA TGTGCCAGCAGTCCCCCCCTAGGATACAATGAGCAGTTCTTC. Translation: CASSPPLGYNEQFF.

The V call is TRBV4-3, the J call TRBJ1-1, with D tentatively TRBD1 (6 bases). This CDR3 has 14 amino acids. Looked up from germline, CDR1 is LGHNA and CDR2 is YSLEER. V was trimmed by 3 bases and J by 4 bases, leaving 12 bases between them. This CDR3 is CASSQGGRVTEAFF. CDR3 bases: TGCGCCAGCAGCCAGGGGGGGCGCGTCACTGAAGCTTTCTTT.

This clone occurred once. The V call is TRBV24-1, the J call TRBJ1-2, with 7 bases matching TRBD1. Trimming removed 5 bases from V and 4 bases from J; junction bases left unmatched: 18. CDR1 is KGHDR and CDR2 is SFDVKD in the germline V gene. The CDR3 sequence is 18 residues long. CDR3 protein: CATSGQETGSRLGYGYTF. Written as DNA, the CDR3 is TGTGCCACCAGTGGACAGGAGACAGGGAGTAGATTGGGCTATGGCTACACCTTC.

This chain joins TRBV11-3 and TRBJ2-6, with 9 bases aligning to TRBD1. The CDR3 is made up of 16 amino acids. Trimming removed 5 bases from V and 2 bases from J; junction bases left unmatched: 4. Germline loops: CDR1 SGHNT, CDR2 YENEEA. The CDR3 coding sequence is TGTGCCAGCAGCCCACAGGGGGCGCCTGGGGCCAACGTCCTGACTTTC. Protein: CASSPQGAPGANVLTF. Using reference TRBV11-3 and TRBJ2-6 for the parts outside the CDR3, the full variable domain is EAGVVQSPRYKIIEKKQPVAFWCNPISGHNTLYWYLQNLGQGPELLIRYENEEAVDDSQLPKDRFSAERLKGVDSTLKIQPAELGDSAVYLCASSPQGAPGANVLTFGAGSRLTVL.

The chain uses TRBV6-2 or TRBV6-3 and TRBJ2-6, with 12 nucleotides matching TRBD2. The CDR3 is 18 residues long. V lost 2 bases and J lost 4; bases outside the gene matches: 6. Germline values: CDR1 MNHEY, CDR2 SVGEGT. The CDR3 nucleotides read TGTGCCAGCAGTTACAAGCTAGCGGGGGGGCCAGGGGCCAACGTCCTGACTTTC. Its translation is CASSYKLAGGPGANVLTF.

This clone has just one count. The chain uses TRBV2 and TRBJ2-1; 13 bases align to TRBD2. This CDR3 comprises 15 residues. Germline assignment: CDR1 SNHLY and CDR2 FYNNEI. The ends lost 6 bases at V and 5 bases at J; junction bases unmatched: 4. CDR3 amino acids: CASRRLAGGNNEQFF. The CDR3 DNA follows: TGTGCCAGCAGACGACTAGCGGGGGGAAACAATGAGCAGTTCTTC.

The CDR3 sequence: CAIHQGPGNEQFF. The DNA for the CDR3 is TGTGCCATCCACCAGGGTCCAGGCAATGAGCAGTTCTTC. The rearrangement uses TRBV10-3 and TRBJ2-1; perhaps TRBD1 as D (5 bases). This CDR3 region has 13 residues. Trimming pared 8 bases from V and 6 bases from J, leaving 14 bases between. Germline V gene lookup returns CDR1 ENHRY and CDR2 SYGVKD.

This clone was observed a single time. This sequence joins TRBV20-1 and TRBJ1-2; unclear D gene. Trimming removed 5 bases from V and 8 bases from J, with 9 bases in between. The CDR3 is 10 amino acids. CDR1 DFQATT and CDR2 SNEGSKA come from the germline V gene (reference sequence). The CDR3 loop reads CSAGLEGYTF. The CDR3 coding sequence is TGCAGTGCTGGACTGGAGGGCTACACCTTC.

The rearrangement links TRBV28 to TRBJ1-6; the match to TRBD1 covers 8 bases. Germline V lookup: CDR1 MDHEN, CDR2 SYDVKM. The CDR3 is 18 residues long. J was trimmed by 0 bases and V by 7 bases; bases with no gene match: 11. The CDR3 coding sequence is TGTGCCAGCAATGCTGGGACAGGCCCTTTCTCCTATAATTCACCCCTCCACTTT. Translation: CASNAGTGPFSYNSPLHF.

The CDR3 coding sequence is TGTGCCAGCAGTGAATTCAAGGGACTAGCGGGGGATGAGCAGTTCTTC. Its translation is CASSEFKGLAGDEQFF. The V and J genes are TRBV6-1 and TRBJ2-1, with 14 bases identical to TRBD2. This CDR3 has 16 amino acids. The germline gives CDR1 MNHNS, CDR2 SASEGT. V lost 2 bases and J lost 8; bases outside the gene matches: 5.

This clone was found many times. The chain has TRBV9 and TRBJ1-6; D is uncertain. Germline CDR1 SGDLS, CDR2 YYNGEE. CDR3 length: 14 residues. Trimming left V 0 bases short and J 8 bases short, with 9 bases between. This CDR3 is CASSVDYGHSPLHF. Written as DNA, the CDR3 is TGTGCCAGCAGCGTAGACTACGGTCATTCACCCCTCCACTTT.

V gene TRBV5-1 combines with J gene TRBJ2-3; 7 bases agree with TRBD2. CDR1 is SGHRS, CDR2 YFSETQ, per germline. This CDR3 spans 15 amino acids. V trimming: 0 bases; J trimming: 1 base; junction bases outside the gene matches: 2. CDR3 amino acids: CASSLDLAGTDTQYF. The CDR3 DNA sequence: TGCGCCAGCAGCTTGGACCTAGCGGGCACAGATACGCAGTATTTT.

This clone was counted a single time. The chain carries TRBV27 and TRBJ2-7; 10 bases align to TRBD2. J gave up 5 bases and V 6 bases, and 7 bases lay outside the gene matches. The CDR3 extends over 14 amino acids. Germline loops: CDR1 MNHEY, CDR2 SMNVEV (reference sequence). CDR3 nucleotide sequence: TGTGCCAGCAGGGAAGCGGGAGGGCCAAACGAGCAGTACTTC. It translates to CASREAGGPNEQYF.

V gene TRBV7-9 combines with J gene TRBJ1-2; the D gene is possibly TRBD1 (5 bases). In germline, CDR1 is SEHNR, CDR2 FQNEAQ (reference sequence). V shed 2 bases and J shed 2 bases, with 9 bases lying between them. The CDR3 has 14 amino acids. This CDR3 is CASSLNNRNYGYTF. The CDR3 DNA reads TGTGCCAGCAGCTTAAATAACAGGAACTATGGCTACACCTTC.

About this clone: The germline gene is not matched at one end of the junction; a read error may be the cause. Other DNA sequences in this sample translate to the same CDR3. This chain links TRBV7-7 with TRBJ2-1; 12 bases match TRBD2. Germline CDR1 is SSHAT and CDR2 is FNYEAQ (reference sequence). CDR3 length: 15 amino acids. CDR3 DNA: TGTGCCAGCAGCCTAGCGGGGGGGCCCTACAATGAGCAGTTCTTC. Protein sequence: CASSLAGGPYNEQFF.

Only a few counts were recorded for this clone. V usage is TRBV6-5 and J usage is TRBJ1-3; TRBD1 agrees at 8 bases. Looked up from germline, CDR1 is MNHEY and CDR2 is SVGAGI. Trimming removed 10 bases from V and 5 bases from J; junction bases left unmatched: 10. The CDR3 consists of 14 residues. The CDR3 region is CAITTGAGRNTIYF. The DNA for the CDR3 is TGTGCCATCACGACAGGGGCTGGAAGAAACACCATATATTTT.

The rearrangement uses TRBV4-3 and TRBJ2-3; 16 bases align to TRBD2. CDR1 LGHNA and CDR2 YSLEER come from the germline V gene. The trim removed 2 bases at V and 9 bases at J, leaving 5 bases unmatched. The CDR3 runs to 16 residues. The chain's CDR3 is CASSQSGLAGGWTQYF. Here the CDR3 DNA reads TGCGCCAGCAGCCAATCGGGACTAGCGGGGGGGTGGACGCAGTATTTT.

The chain has TRBV18 and TRBJ2-5; maybe TRBD1 (5 bases). Germline V gives CDR1 KGHSH, CDR2 LQKENI. The CDR3 loop spans 14 amino acids. Trimming left V 3 bases short and J 4 bases short, with 12 bases between. The CDR3 region has the DNA TGTGCCAGCTCACCCTCGACAGTCGGAGAGACCCAGTACTTC. Its translation: CASSPSTVGETQYF.